The next 8 T cell receptor beta chains were all read from a single sample in a study of cytomegalovirus exposure and HLA in healthy donors. PCR primers comprised 60 Vbeta and 13 Jbeta primers. The method was immunoSEQ multiplex PCR; TCRdb's version includes in-frame clones alone and lacks a portion of them. This table holds 120,000 or so clones. Sequences were obtained from PBMCs. The receptors come from a man aged 18 to 30 in good health and CMV-seronegative.

V gene TRBV6-1 combines with J gene TRBJ2-3; D perhaps matches TRBD1 (6 bases). This CDR3 is 18 amino acids long. The V end lost 2 bases, the J end lost 2 bases, and 20 bases lay between the germline ends. The V gene's germline CDR1 is MNHNS and CDR2 SASEGT. This CDR3 is CASSESTAVGGSTDTQYF. The DNA of the CDR3 is TGTGCCAGCAGTGAATCTACGGCAGTAGGGGGATCCACAGATACGCAGTATTTT.

This chain links TRBV9 with TRBJ1-2; 8 bases agree with TRBD1. Losses at the gene ends were 5 bases for V and 5 bases for J; bases not matched to a gene: 11. The CDR3 totals 15 residues. Germline CDR1 reads SGDLS; CDR2 reads YYNGEE. The CDR3 sequence is CASSSGQVENYGYTF. CDR3 nucleotides: TGTGCCAGCAGTTCGGGACAGGTCGAAAATTATGGCTACACCTTC. The full variable domain, completed using reference TRBV9 and TRBJ1-2, is DSGVTQTPKHLITATGQRVTLRCSPRSGDLSVYWYQQSLDQGLQFLIQYYNGEERAKGNILERFSAQQFPDLHSELNLSSLELGDSALYFCASSSGQVENYGYTFGSGTRLTVV.

The V gene is TRBV27, the J gene TRBJ2-3; 14 positions agree with TRBD2. With V trimmed by 5 bases and J by 3 bases, 4 bases remained unmatched. The CDR3 contains 16 residues. Germline V gene data show CDR1 as MNHEY and CDR2 as SMNVEV (reference sequence). DNA of the CDR3: TGTGCCAGCAGTATTCGGACTAGCGGGGGGACAGATACGCAGTATTTT. This translates into CASSIRTSGGTDTQYF.

This chain uses TRBV4-1 with TRBJ2-7; the D is unclear. This CDR3 has 14 amino acids. In germline, CDR1 is MGHRA, CDR2 YSYEKL. Trimming pared 0 bases from V and 0 bases from J, leaving 6 bases between. For the CDR3, the DNA is TGCGCCAGCAGCCAAGACCCCAGCTCCTACGAGCAGTACTTC. Translating gives CASSQDPSSYEQYF.

The V call is TRBV6-6, the J call TRBJ2-1; D may be TRBD2 (6 bases). The CDR3 length is 12 residues. In germline, CDR1 is MNHNY, CDR2 SVGAGI (reference sequence). Trimming took off 2 bases at V and 15 bases at J, with 14 bases between the two ends. This CDR3 reads CASSYEGRGRFF. The CDR3 DNA sequence: TGTGCCAGCAGTTACGAAGGGCGGGGTCGGTTCTTC.

This CDR3 reads CASSDSQTVNTEAFF. CDR3 nucleotide sequence: TGTGCCAGCAGTGACTCCCAGACAGTGAACACTGAAGCTTTCTTT. This chain joins TRBV2 and TRBJ1-1, with D possibly TRBD1 on 5 matching bases. Germline V gene data show CDR1 as SNHLY and CDR2 as FYNNEI. V was clipped by 3 bases and J by 0 bases, with 11 bases between them. The CDR3 loop spans 15 amino acids. Together with reference TRBV2 and TRBJ1-1, the CDR3 gives the full variable domain: EPEVTQTPSHQVTQMGQEVILRCVPISNHLYFYWYRQILGQKVEFLVSFYNNEISEKSEIFDDQFSVERPDGSNFTLKIRSTKLEDSAMYFCASSDSQTVNTEAFFGQGTRLTVV.

The chain employs TRBV7-9 and TRBJ1-1, with 7 positions matching TRBD1. CDR3 size: 16 residues. Germline assignment: CDR1 SEHNR and CDR2 FQNEAQ (reference sequence). Trimming took 5 bases from V and 5 from J; bases not matched to a gene: 14. The CDR3 DNA sequence: TGTGCCAGCAGCCTACGGATCACAGGGGCTGGGACTGAAGCTTTCTTT. Translating it yields CASSLRITGAGTEAFF.

This sequence joins TRBV1 and TRBJ1-2; the DNA was not compared with TRBD1, the D call given in the table. TRBV1 corresponds to a pseudogene. The CDR3 has 17 residues. The CDR3 sequence: CTSSATWTPTWNYGYTF. The CDR3 bases are TGCACCAGCAGTGCAACTTGGACACCCACGTGGAACTATGGCTACACCTTC.